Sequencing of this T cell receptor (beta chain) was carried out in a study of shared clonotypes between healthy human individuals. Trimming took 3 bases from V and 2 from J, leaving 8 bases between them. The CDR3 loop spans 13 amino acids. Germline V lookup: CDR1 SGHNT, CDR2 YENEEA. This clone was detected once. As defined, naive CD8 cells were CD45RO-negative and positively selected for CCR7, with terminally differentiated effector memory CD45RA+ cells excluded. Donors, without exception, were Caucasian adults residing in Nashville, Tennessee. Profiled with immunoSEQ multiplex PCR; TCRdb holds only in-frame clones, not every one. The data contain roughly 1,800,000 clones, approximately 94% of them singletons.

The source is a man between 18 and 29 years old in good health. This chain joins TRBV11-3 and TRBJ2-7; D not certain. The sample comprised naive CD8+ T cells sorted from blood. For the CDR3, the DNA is TGTGCCAGCAGCTTTGGGCTTACCTACGAGCAGTACTTC. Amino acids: CASSFGLTYEQYF.